One sample yielded the 23 T cell receptor beta chains listed below, sequenced in a study of glioma-infiltrating T cells. Amplification of TCR alpha and beta CDR3 regions from RNA used iRepertoire nested multiplex PCR. TCRdb reprocessed the multiplex PCR reads with MiXCR, giving one entry per CDR3 protein. This table has 300,000 to 450,000 distinct CDR3 sequences, more than 35% appearing once. The sequencing input was glioma tissue, nonneoplastic brain tissue, or PBMCs (not recorded which). The receptors shown here come from a human donor with low-grade glioma or glioblastoma, undergoing nonglioma brain surgery, or in good health (not recorded which).

The table lists this clonotype with a few counts. The V gene is TRBV28, the J gene TRBJ2-7; D may be TRBD1 or TRBD2 (5 bases each). CDR3 size: 13 residues. Between the trimmed V and J ends, which lost 10 bases and 4 bases, there was a span of 17 bases. Germline-derived CDR1 and CDR2 are MDHEN and SYDVKM. CDR3 residues: CATLEGNGYEQYF. The DNA of the CDR3 is TGTGCCACCCTCGAGGGGAATGGTTACGAGCAGTACTTC.

This sequence joins TRBV13 and TRBJ2-1; TRBD1 agrees at 10 bases. Trimming at V came to 0 bases and at J to 2 bases, leaving 4 bases not matched to a gene. The V gene's germline CDR1 is PRHDT and CDR2 FYEKMQ (reference sequence). The length of the CDR3 is 17 residues. This CDR3 is CASSLGTGGIAYNEQFF. The CDR3 DNA is TGTGCCAGCAGCTTAGGGACAGGGGGCATAGCCTACAATGAGCAGTTCTTC. Full variable domain (remainder filled in from reference TRBV13 and TRBJ2-1): AAGVIQSPRHLIKEKRETATLKCYPIPRHDTVYWYQQGPGQDPQFLISFYEKMQSDKGSIPDRFSAQQFSDYHSELNMSSLELGDSALYFCASSLGTGGIAYNEQFFGPGTRLTVL.

The table lists this clonotype with a few counts. This rearrangement joins TRBV11-2 to TRBJ1-1; D gene uncertain. Trimming removed 3 bases from V and 3 bases from J, with 11 bases in between. The CDR3 consists of 14 residues. CDR1 is SGHAT and CDR2 is FQNNGV in the germline V gene. The chain's CDR3 is CASSFSTWYTEAFF. CDR3 nucleotides: TGTGCCAGCAGCTTTAGCACTTGGTACACTGAAGCTTTCTTT.

The V gene is TRBV28, the J gene TRBJ2-7; 7 bases fit TRBD1. Germline lookup yields CDR1 MDHEN and CDR2 SYDVKM. The CDR3 sequence is 16 residues long. V trimming: 5 bases; J trimming: 5 bases; junction bases outside the gene matches: 15. CDR3 sequence: CASSLPPGTVFHEQYF. The DNA for the CDR3 is TGTGCCAGCAGTCTACCCCCCGGGACAGTTTTCCACGAGCAGTACTTC.

About this clonotype: The junction differs from germline at one of its ends, possibly a read error. This chain links TRBV7-2 with TRBJ1-2, with a possible D match to TRBD1 (6 bases). Germline CDR1 reads SGHTA; CDR2 reads FQGNSA. This CDR3 is built from 17 residues. The CDR3 region has the DNA TGTGCCAGCAGCCCTAACAAATACAGTCCAGGGGAGTATGGCTACGCCTTC. It translates to CASSPNKYSPGEYGYAF.

Concerning this clonotype: At one boundary the junction diverges from the germline segment, which might be a read error. The chain joins TRBV7-2 to TRBJ2-3, with a possible D match to TRBD1 (5 bases). The CDR3 is 15 amino acids. Per germline, CDR1 SGHTA and CDR2 FQGNSA. The CDR3: CASSLNGWGTDAQYF. CDR3 DNA: TGTGCCAGCAGCTTGAATGGTTGGGGCACAGATGCGCAGTATTTT.

CDR3 amino acids: CASSVAGRGLNNEQFF. The DNA for the CDR3 is TGCGCCAGCAGCGTAGCGGGGCGGGGGCTCAACAATGAGCAGTTCTTC. This sequence joins TRBV4-1 and TRBJ2-1; 8 bases align to TRBD2. The J segment lost 5 bases and the V segment lost 5 bases, leaving 11 bases of the junction unmatched. Germline values: CDR1 MGHRA, CDR2 YSYEKL. The CDR3 has 16 residues.

This chain links TRBV19 with TRBJ2-1; 9 nucleotides line up with TRBD2. The CDR3 runs to 17 residues. Germline CDR1 and CDR2: LNHDA and SQIVND (reference sequence). The V and J ends lost 2 bases and 3 bases, in that order; junction bases with no gene match: 8. This CDR3 is CASSISGGRAFYNEQFF. The CDR3 region has the DNA TGTGCCAGTAGTATATCTGGCGGGAGGGCCTTCTACAATGAGCAGTTCTTC.

This clonotype was counted at least ten times. The rearrangement links TRBV6-2 or TRBV6-3 to TRBJ2-7, with unresolved D. CDR1 MNHEY and CDR2 SVGEGT come from the germline V gene. The V end was cut by 6 bases, the J end by 2 bases, with 5 bases between. The CDR3 consists of 11 residues. CDR3 residues: CASRNTYEQYF. CDR3 sequence (DNA): TGTGCCAGCAGGAACACCTACGAGCAGTACTTC.

The chain uses TRBV4-2 and TRBJ1-4; 8 bases map to TRBD1. Germline V gives CDR1 LGHNA, CDR2 YNFKEQ. The CDR3 length is 15 residues. Unmatched junction bases numbered 9, after V lost 4 bases and J lost 8 bases. CDR3 coding DNA: TGTGCCAGCAGCCGCCCCAGGGGGCGGAGGGAAAAACTGTTTTTT. Residues: CASSRPRGRREKLFF.

The genes are TRBV4-1 and TRBJ2-3; 7 nucleotides align to TRBD2. The trim removed 1 base at V and 5 bases at J, leaving 12 bases unmatched. The length of the CDR3 is 17 residues. Germline CDR1 is MGHRA and CDR2 is YSYEKL. In DNA form, the CDR3 reads TGCGCCAGCAGCCAAGGGTCGGGCGGGAGTTTAGTAGATACGCAGTATTTT. Amino acid sequence: CASSQGSGGSLVDTQYF.

This clonotype was detected many times. CDR3 loop: CASTHGETSGALSYNEQFF. The CDR3 nucleotides read TGTGCCAGCACCCATGGCGAGACTAGCGGGGCCCTCTCCTACAATGAGCAGTTCTTC. This chain connects TRBV27 to TRBJ2-1; TRBD2 matches at 11 bases. This CDR3 spans 19 amino acids. V lost 7 bases, J lost 0 bases, and 14 bases stayed unmatched. In germline, CDR1 is MNHEY, CDR2 SMNVEV (reference sequence).

The chain combines TRBV6-2 or TRBV6-3 with TRBJ1-2; D not certain. The CDR3 runs 13 residues. With 9 bases removed from V and 4 bases from J, the gap between germline ends came to 15 bases. Germline values: CDR1 MNHEY, CDR2 SVGEGT. The CDR3 protein is CARSVDGIYGYTF. In nucleotides, the CDR3 is TGTGCCAGAAGTGTTGACGGCATCTATGGCTACACCTTC.

The chain recombines TRBV27 with TRBJ2-3, with 7 bases lining up with TRBD1. Germline V CDR1 and CDR2: MNHEY, SMNVEV (reference sequence). J gave up 9 bases and V 6 bases, and 12 bases lay outside the gene matches. The CDR3 extends over 14 amino acids. This CDR3 reads CASSQGQSYGTQYF. The CDR3 nucleotides read TGTGCCAGCAGCCAGGGACAGAGCTATGGAACGCAGTATTTT.

There are a few counts of this clonotype. V and J are TRBV4-1 and TRBJ2-7; 12 bases match TRBD2. Germline CDR1 and CDR2: MGHRA and YSYEKL. The junction had 8 bases not matched to a gene; V was cut back by 4 bases and J by 4 bases. The CDR3 length is 16 residues. CDR3 residues: CASSPRLAGEGYEQYF. Here the CDR3 DNA reads TGCGCCAGCAGCCCTCGACTAGCGGGAGAGGGATACGAGCAGTACTTC.

The chain has TRBV7-9 and TRBJ1-2; no firm D call. The germline gives CDR1 SEHNR, CDR2 FQNEAQ (reference sequence). V lost 5 bases to trimming and J lost 5 bases, with 9 bases between them. CDR3 length equals 12 residues. CDR3 sequence: CASSLEPYGYTF. CDR3 DNA: TGTGCCAGCAGCCTAGAACCATATGGCTACACCTTC.

The genes are TRBV20-1 and TRBJ2-7, with a possible D match to TRBD2 (5 bases). V lost 8 bases, J lost 2 bases, and 10 bases lay in between. Germline assignment: CDR1 DFQATT and CDR2 SNEGSKA (reference sequence). The CDR3 is 11 amino acids. The CDR3 reads CSSGSPYEQYF. DNA for the CDR3: TGCAGTAGCGGTTCTCCCTACGAGCAGTACTTC.

This clonotype showed up many times. The genes are TRBV27 and TRBJ1-1; 7 nucleotides align to TRBD1. The CDR3 has 15 residues. Germline CDR1 MNHEY, CDR2 SMNVEV (reference sequence). V lost 5 bases to trimming and J lost 3 bases; unmatched junction nucleotides: 9. CDR3 sequence: CASSATGTADTEAFF. In nucleotides, the CDR3 is TGTGCCAGCAGTGCAACCGGGACAGCGGACACTGAAGCTTTCTTT.

This clonotype appeared many times. The gene calls are TRBV7-9 and TRBJ2-7; D possibly matches TRBD1 or TRBD2 (5 bases each). V lost 8 bases to trimming and J lost 2 bases, with 13 bases between them. Germline CDR1 reads SEHNR; CDR2 reads FQNEAQ (reference sequence). This CDR3 has 13 residues. CDR3 residues: CASQRDVAYEQYF. CDR3 in DNA: TGTGCCAGCCAAAGGGACGTAGCCTACGAGCAGTACTTC. The full variable domain, its missing parts supplied by reference TRBV7-9 and TRBJ2-7, is DTGVSQNPRHKITKRGQNVTFRCDPISEHNRLYWYRQTLGQGPEFLTYFQNEAQLEKSRLLSDRFSAERPKGSFSTLEIQRTEQGDSAMYLCASQRDVAYEQYFGPGTRLTVT.

This clonotype was seen a few times. This chain joins TRBV7-3 and TRBJ2-1; 9 bases match TRBD1. CDR1 and CDR2 from the germline V gene are SGHTA and FQGTGA. The junction had 11 bases not matched to a gene; V was cut back by 2 bases and J by 6 bases. CDR3 size: 17 residues. CDR3 in DNA: TGTGCCAGCAGCTTATCCCCGACAGGGGGTGTCGGCAATGAGCAGTTCTTC. This encodes CASSLSPTGGVGNEQFF.

The J gene is TRBJ1-4, the V gene TRBV28; 8 bases match TRBD1. CDR1 and CDR2 (germline): MDHEN, SYDVKM. V was pared by 6 bases and J by 6 bases, with 3 bases of the junction left unmatched. The CDR3 contains 13 residues. The CDR3 protein is CASRATGDEKLFF. Written as DNA, the CDR3 is TGTGCCAGCAGAGCGACAGGGGATGAAAAACTGTTTTTT.

The chain's CDR3 is CSARDLVLAGGSNEQFF. In nucleotides, the CDR3 is TGCAGTGCTAGAGATCTCGTGTTAGCGGGAGGGTCCAATGAGCAGTTCTTC. The chain couples TRBV20-1 to TRBJ2-1; 11 positions match TRBD2. The length of the CDR3 is 17 residues. From germline, CDR1 is DFQATT and CDR2 SNEGSKA (reference sequence). The V and J ends lost 0 bases and 6 bases, in that order; junction bases with no gene match: 10.

V usage is TRBV20-1 and J usage is TRBJ1-5; no clear D gene. CDR3 length equals 20 residues. Trimming stripped 0 bases from V and 2 bases from J, with 26 bases between. In germline, CDR1 is DFQATT, CDR2 SNEGSKA (reference sequence). In DNA, the CDR3 is TGCAGTGCTAGAGAAACTTCGGATTTCAGAGCCGGGAGTGGCAATCAGCCCCAGCATTTT. This encodes CSARETSDFRAGSGNQPQHF.